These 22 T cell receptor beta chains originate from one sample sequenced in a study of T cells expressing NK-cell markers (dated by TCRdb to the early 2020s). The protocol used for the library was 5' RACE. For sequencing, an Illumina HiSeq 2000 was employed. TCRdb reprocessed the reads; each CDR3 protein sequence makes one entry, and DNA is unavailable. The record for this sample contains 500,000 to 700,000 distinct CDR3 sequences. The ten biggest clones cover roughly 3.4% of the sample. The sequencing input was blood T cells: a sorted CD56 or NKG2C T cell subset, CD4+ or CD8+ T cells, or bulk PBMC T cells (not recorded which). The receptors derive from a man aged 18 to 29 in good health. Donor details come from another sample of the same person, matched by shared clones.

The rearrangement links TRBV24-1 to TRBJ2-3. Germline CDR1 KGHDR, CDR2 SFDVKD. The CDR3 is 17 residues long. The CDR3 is CATSDPSDGQSTDTQYF.

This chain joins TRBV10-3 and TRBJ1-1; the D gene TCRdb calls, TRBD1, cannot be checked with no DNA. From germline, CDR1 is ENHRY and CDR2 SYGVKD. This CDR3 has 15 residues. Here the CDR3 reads CAISDPGATNTEAFF.

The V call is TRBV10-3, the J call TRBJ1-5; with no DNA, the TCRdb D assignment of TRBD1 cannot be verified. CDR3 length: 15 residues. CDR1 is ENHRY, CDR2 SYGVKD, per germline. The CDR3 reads CAISGQGFGNQPQHF.

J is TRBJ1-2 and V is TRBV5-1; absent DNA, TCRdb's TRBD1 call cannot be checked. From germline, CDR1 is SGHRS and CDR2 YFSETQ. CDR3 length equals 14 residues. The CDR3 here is CASSLETGEIGYTF.

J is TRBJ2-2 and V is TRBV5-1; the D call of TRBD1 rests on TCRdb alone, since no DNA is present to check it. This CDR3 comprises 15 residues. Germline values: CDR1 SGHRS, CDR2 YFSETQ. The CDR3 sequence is CASSLRRGNTGELFF.

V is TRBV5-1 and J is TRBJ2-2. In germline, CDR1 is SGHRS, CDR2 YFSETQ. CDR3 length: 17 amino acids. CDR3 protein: CASSLGAPAANTGELFF.

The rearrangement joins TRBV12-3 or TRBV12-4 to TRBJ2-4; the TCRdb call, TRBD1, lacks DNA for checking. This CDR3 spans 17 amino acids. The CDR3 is CASSLGVGQGAKNIQYF.

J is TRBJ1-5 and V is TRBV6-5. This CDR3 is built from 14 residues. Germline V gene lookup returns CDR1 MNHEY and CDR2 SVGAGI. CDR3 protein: CASSYGGGSQPQHF.

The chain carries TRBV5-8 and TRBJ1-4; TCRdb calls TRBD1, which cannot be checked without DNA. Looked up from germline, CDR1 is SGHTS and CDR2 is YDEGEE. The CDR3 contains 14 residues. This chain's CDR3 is CASSQYQGSEKLFF.

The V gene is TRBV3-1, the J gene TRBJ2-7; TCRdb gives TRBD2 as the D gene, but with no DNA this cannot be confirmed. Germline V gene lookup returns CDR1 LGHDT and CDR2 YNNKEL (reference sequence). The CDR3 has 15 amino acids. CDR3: CASSQPGDSSYEQYF.

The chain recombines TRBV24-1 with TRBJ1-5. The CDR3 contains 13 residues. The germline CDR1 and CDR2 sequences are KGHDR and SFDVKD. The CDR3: CATSDLQDQPQHF.

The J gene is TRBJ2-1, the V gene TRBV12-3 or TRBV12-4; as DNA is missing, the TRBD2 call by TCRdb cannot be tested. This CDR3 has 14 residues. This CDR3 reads CASGWLAGVGEQFF.

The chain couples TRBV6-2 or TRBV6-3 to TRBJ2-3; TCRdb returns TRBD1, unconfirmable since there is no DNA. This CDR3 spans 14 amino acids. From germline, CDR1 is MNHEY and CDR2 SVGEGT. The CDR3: CASTKRGSTDTQYF.

The CDR3 here is CASRHDGNEKLFF. The chain has TRBV2 and TRBJ1-4. CDR1 and CDR2 from the germline V gene are SNHLY and FYNNEI. The CDR3 runs to 13 residues.

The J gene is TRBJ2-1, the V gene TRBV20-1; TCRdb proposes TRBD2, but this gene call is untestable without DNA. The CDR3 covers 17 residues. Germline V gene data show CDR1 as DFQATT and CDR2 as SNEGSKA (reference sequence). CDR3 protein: CSARDVTGRVHTNEQFF.

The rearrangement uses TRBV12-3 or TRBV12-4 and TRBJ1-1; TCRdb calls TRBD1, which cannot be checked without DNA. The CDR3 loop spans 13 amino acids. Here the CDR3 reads CASIPGPGTEAFF.

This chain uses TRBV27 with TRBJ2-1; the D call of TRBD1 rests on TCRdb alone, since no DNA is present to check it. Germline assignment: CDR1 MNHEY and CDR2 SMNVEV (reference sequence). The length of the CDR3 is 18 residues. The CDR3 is CASSLPAGRKSSYNEQFF.

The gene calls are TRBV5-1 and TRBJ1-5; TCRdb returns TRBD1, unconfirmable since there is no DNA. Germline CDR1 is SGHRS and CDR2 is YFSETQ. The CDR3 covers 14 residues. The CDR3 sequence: CASSLAGGSGLQHF.

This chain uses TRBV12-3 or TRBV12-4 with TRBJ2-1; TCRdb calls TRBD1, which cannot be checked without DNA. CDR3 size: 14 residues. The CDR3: CASSLAGRNNEQFF.

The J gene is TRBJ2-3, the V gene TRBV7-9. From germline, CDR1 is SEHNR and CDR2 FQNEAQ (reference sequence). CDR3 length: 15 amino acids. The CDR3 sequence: CASSLPGDTSDTQYF.

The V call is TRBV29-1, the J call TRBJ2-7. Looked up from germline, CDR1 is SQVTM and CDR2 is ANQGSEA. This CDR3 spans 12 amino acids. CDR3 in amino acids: CSVPNRLYEQYF.

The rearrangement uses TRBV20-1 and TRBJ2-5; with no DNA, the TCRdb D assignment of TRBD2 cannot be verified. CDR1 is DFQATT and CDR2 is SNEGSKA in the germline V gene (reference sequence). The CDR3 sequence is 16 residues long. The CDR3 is CSARGLAGGFQKTQYF.